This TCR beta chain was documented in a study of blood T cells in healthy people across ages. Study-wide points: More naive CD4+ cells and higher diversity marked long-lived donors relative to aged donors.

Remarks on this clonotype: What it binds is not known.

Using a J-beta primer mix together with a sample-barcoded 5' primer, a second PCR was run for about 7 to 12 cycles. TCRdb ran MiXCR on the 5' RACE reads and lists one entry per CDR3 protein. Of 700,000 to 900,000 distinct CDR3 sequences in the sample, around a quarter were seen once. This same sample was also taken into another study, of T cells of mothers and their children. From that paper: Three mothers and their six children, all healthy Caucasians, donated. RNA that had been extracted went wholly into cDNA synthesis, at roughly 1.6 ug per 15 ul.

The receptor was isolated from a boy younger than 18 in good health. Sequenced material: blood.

The CDR3 protein is CASRGQGFYNEQFF. In nucleotides, the CDR3 is TGTGCCAGCAGGGGACAGGGGTTCTACAATGAGCAGTTCTTC. This chain links TRBV12-3 or TRBV12-4 with TRBJ2-1, with 10 bases that match TRBD1. This CDR3 contains 14 residues. The V segment lost 6 bases and the J segment 3 bases; nucleotides outside the gene matches: 2.